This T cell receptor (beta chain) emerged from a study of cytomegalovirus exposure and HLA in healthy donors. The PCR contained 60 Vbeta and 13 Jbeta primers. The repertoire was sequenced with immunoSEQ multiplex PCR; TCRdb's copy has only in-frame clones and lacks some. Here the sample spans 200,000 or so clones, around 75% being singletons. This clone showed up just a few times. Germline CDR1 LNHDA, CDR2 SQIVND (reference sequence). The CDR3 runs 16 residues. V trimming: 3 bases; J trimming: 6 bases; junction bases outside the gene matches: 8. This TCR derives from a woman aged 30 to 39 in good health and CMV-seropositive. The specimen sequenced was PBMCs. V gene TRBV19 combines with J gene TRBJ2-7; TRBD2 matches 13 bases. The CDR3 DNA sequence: TGTGCCAGTAGTATCGCCTCACTAGCGGGGGGGGGCGAGCAGTACTTC. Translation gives CASSIASLAGGGEQYF. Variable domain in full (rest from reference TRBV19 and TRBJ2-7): DGGITQSPKYLFRKEGQNVTLSCEQNLNHDAMYWYRQDPGQGLRLIYYSQIVNDFQKGDIAEGYSVSREKKESFPLTVTSAQKNPTAFYLCASSIASLAGGGEQYFGPGTRLTVT.